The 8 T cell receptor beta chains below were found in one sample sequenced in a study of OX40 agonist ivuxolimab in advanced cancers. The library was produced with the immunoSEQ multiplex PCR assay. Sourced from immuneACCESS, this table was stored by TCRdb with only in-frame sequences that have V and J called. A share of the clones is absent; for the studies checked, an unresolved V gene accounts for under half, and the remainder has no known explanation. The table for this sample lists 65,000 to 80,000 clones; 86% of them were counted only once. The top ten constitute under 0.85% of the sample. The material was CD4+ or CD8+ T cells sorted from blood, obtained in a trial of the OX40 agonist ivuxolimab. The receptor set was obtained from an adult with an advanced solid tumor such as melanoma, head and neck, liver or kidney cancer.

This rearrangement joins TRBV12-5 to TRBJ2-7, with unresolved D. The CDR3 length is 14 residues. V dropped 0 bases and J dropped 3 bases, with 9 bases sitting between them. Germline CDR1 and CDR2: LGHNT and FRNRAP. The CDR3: CASGLVRTYYEQYF. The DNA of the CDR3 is TGTGCTAGTGGTTTGGTCCGGACCTACTACGAGCAGTACTTC.

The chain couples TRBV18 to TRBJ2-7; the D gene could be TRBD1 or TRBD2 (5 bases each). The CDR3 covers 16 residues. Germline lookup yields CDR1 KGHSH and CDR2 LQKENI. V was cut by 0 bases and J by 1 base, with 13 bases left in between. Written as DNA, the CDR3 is TGTGCCAGCTCACCACCCCGGGACGGATTTTCCTACGAGCAGTACTTC. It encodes CASSPPRDGFSYEQYF.

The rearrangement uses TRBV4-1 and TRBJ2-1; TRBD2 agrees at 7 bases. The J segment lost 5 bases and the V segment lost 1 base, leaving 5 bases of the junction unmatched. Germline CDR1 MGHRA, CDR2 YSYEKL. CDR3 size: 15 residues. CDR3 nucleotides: TGCGCCAGCAGCCAAGGGGCTAGCGGCAACAATGAGCAGTTCTTC. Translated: CASSQGASGNNEQFF.

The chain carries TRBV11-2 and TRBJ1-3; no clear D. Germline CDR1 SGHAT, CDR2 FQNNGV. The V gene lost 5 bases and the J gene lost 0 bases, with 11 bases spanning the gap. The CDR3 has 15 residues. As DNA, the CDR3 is TGTGCCAGCAGCACTCATAGGGACTCTGGAAACACCATATATTTT. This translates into CASSTHRDSGNTIYF. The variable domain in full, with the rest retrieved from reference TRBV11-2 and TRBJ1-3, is EAGVAQSPRYKIIEKRQSVAFWCNPISGHATLYWYQQILGQGPKLLIQFQNNGVVDDSQLPKDRFSAERLKGVDSTLKIQPAKLEDSAVYLCASSTHRDSGNTIYFGEGSWLTVV.

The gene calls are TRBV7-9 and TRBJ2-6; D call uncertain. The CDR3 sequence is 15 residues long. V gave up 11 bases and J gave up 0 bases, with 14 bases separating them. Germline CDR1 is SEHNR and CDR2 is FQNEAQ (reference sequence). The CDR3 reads CAVLTESSGANVLTF. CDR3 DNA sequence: TGTGCCGTCCTGACGGAGAGCTCTGGGGCCAACGTCCTGACTTTC.

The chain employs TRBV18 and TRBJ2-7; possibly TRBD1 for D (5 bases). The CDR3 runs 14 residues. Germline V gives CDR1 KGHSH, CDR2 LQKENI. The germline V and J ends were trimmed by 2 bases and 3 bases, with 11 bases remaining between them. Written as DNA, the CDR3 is TGTGCCAGCTCACCAGGAGACAGCTACTACGAGCAGTACTTC. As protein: CASSPGDSYYEQYF.

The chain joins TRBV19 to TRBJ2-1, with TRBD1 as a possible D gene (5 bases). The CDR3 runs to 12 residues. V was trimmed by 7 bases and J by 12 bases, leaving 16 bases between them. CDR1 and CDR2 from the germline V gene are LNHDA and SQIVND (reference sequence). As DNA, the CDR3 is TGTGCCAGTACCGACCCCCCGCAGGGGCAGTTCTTC. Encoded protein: CASTDPPQGQFF.

The CDR3: CASSLNSWASPLHF. The CDR3 DNA reads TGTGCCAGCAGCTTAAACTCCTGGGCTTCACCCCTCCACTTT. The chain has TRBV7-8 and TRBJ1-6; the D is unclear. Trimming took off 2 bases at V and 9 bases at J, with 11 bases between the two ends. Looked up from germline, CDR1 is SGHVS and CDR2 is FQNEAQ. The CDR3 is made up of 14 amino acids. The full variable domain, with the rest looked up from reference TRBV7-8 and TRBJ1-6, is GAGVSQSPRYKVAKRGQDVALRCDPISGHVSLFWYQQALGQGPEFLTYFQNEAQLDKSGLPSDRFFAERPEGSVSTLKIQRTQQEDSAVYLCASSLNSWASPLHFGNGTRLTVT.